Described below is a single TCR beta chain sequence and its context. The entry originates in a study of cytomegalovirus exposure and HLA in healthy donors. PCR employed 60 Vbeta and 13 Jbeta primers. Sequencing was performed with immunoSEQ multiplex PCR; in TCRdb, only in-frame clones are kept and a portion is missing. The profile shows about 98,000 clones, about two thirds of them singletons. Source material: PBMCs. The clonotype originates from a man in his forties or fifties in good health and CMV-seronegative.

CDR3 bases: TGCGCCAGCAGCCAAGTCCCCTACGAGCAGTACTTC. Protein sequence: CASSQVPYEQYF. The chain joins TRBV4-1 to TRBJ2-5; D is ambiguous. The assigned J gene may be wrong: the sequence end matches TRBJ2-7 better. The CDR3 loop spans 12 amino acids. In germline, CDR1 is MGHRA, CDR2 YSYEKL.